This is a list of T cell receptor beta chains from one sample in a study of radiation and T cells in renal cell carcinoma. Method: immunoSEQ multiplex PCR; TCRdb's copy keeps in-frame clones and lacks some. The sample holds 130,000 to 150,000 clones, 75% to 90% seen once. The material was blood, obtained from a patient whose treatment included radiotherapy and nephrectomy. The source of these receptors is a woman between 45 and 65 years old with renal cell carcinoma. Both conserved end residues are part of each CDR3. The D gene is left open where the match is weak. Clone size is shown for a subset of rows, as once, few, many or a class of expanded clone.

>NA|TRBJ1-1|NA|TRBV15
TGTGCCACCAGCAGAGGGCGGACGGGGGACACTGAAGCTTTCTTT
CATSRGRTGDTEAFF
>NA|TRBJ1-1|TRBD1|TRBV10-1
TGCGCCAGCACCGAAAGCCCAGGGGGGAACACTGAAGCTTTCTTT
CASTESPGGNTEAFF
>once|TRBJ2-7|NA|TRBV20-1
TGCAGTGCTAGGGATTCCTACGAGCAGTACTTC
CSARDSYEQYF
>NA|TRBJ1-2|NA|TRBV30
TGTGCCTGGATTTCGACAATCGGGGAAGATGGCTACACCTTC
CAWISTIGEDGYTF
>NA|TRBJ2-7|NA|TRBV27
TGTGCCAGCAGATTAATGGGCACCTACTACGAGCAGTACTTC
CASRLMGTYYEQYF
>NA|TRBJ1-5|TRBD1|TRBV27
TGTGCCAGCAGGGCAGGGACAGGGGGCAATCAGCCCCAGCATTTT
CASRAGTGGNQPQHF
>NA|TRBJ2-5|TRBD2|TRBV11-2
TGTGCCAGCAGCTTAAGGACTAGCGAACCAGAGACCCAGTACTTC
CASSLRTSEPETQYF
>NA|TRBJ1-4|NA|TRBV28
TGTGCCAGCAGTTTAACCGGGGGCACAACTAATGAAAAACTGTTTTTT
CASSLTGGTTNEKLFF
>NA|TRBJ2-7|TRBD1|TRBV7-2
TGTGCCAGCAGCTTAGAGGTGGGACAGGAGTACTTC
CASSLEVGQEYF
>NA|TRBJ2-5|NA|TRBV5-4
TGTGCCAGCAGCTACCAGGGGCGGCAAGAGACCCAGTACTTC
CASSYQGRQETQYF
>NA|TRBJ2-7|TRBD2|TRBV11-2
TGTGCCAGCAGCCCCCCTAGCGGGAGAGCCTACGAGCAGTACTTC
CASSPPSGRAYEQYF
>NA|TRBJ2-2|NA|TRBV5-6
TGTGCCAGCAGCTTGGGGGACGGGACCACCGGGGAGCTGTTTTTT
CASSLGDGTTGELFF
>NA|TRBJ1-4|NA|TRBV25-1
TGTGCCAGCAGTGATGGCGGGGGGCGAACAACTAATGAAAAACTGTTTTTT
CASSDGGGRTTNEKLFF
>NA|TRBJ2-1|TRBD2|TRBV6-6
TGTGCCAGCAGTGACGGGGGGGTGCAGTTCTTC
CASSDGGVQFF
>NA|TRBJ2-3|NA|TRBV28
TGTGCCACCCTTTGGGATACGCAGTATTTT
CATLWDTQYF
>NA|TRBJ2-5|NA|TRBV18
TGTGCCAGCTCACCACCGATTGATTGGGGCCGACTTTTACAAGAGACCCAGTACTTC
CASSPPIDWGRLLQETQYF
>once|TRBJ2-6|TRBD1|TRBV14
TGTGCCAGCAGCCAAGACCGCAGTAGGACAGGTACCTTCTCTGGGGCCAACGTCCTGACTTTC
CASSQDRSRTGTFSGANVLTF
>NA|TRBJ1-1|NA|TRBV28
TGTGCCAGCAGACTCGCCCCGAAGGGGACTGAAGCTTTCTTT
CASRLAPKGTEAFF
>NA|TRBJ1-2|TRBD1|TRBV6-4
TGTGCCAGCAGTGCCCACCGTCCCGGGACAGGGTCCCTCAACTATGGCTACACCTTC
CASSAHRPGTGSLNYGYTF
>NA|TRBJ1-5|NA|TRBV10-3
TGTGCCACCAGGGCGTTTGGCAATCAGCCCCAGCATTTT
CATRAFGNQPQHF
>NA|TRBJ1-5|NA|TRBV27
TGTGCCAGCAGTTTAGGAACCCCCGGGCAGCCCCAGCATTTT
CASSLGTPGQPQHF
>NA|TRBJ2-2|NA|TRBV5-1
TGCGCCAGCAGCCTGCAAGGGAACTCGAACACCGGGGAGCTGTTTTTT
CASSLQGNSNTGELFF
>few|TRBJ2-2|TRBD2|TRBV5-6
TGTGCCAGCAGCCTGACGGCAGCGGGGTACACCGGGGAGCTGTTTTTT
CASSLTAAGYTGELFF
>once|TRBJ2-5|TRBD1|TRBV5-6
TGTGCCAGCAGTTATCATCCGGGACAGTTTCGTTCCGCGTACTTC
CASSYHPGQFRSAYF
>NA|TRBJ1-1|NA|TRBV30
TGTGCCTGGAGCGAGGGGGGGCGAAGAGCTTTCTTT
CAWSEGGRRAFF
>NA|TRBJ1-2|NA|TRBV23-1
TGCGCCAGCAGTCAATCGAGGAGACCGTCGGGCTACACCTTC
CASSQSRRPSGYTF
>NA|TRBJ2-3|TRBD2|TRBV7-2
TGTGCCAGCAGGCTAGCGGGAGGGGCAGATACGCAGTATTTT
CASRLAGGADTQYF
>NA|TRBJ2-7|TRBD2|TRBV27
TGTGCCAGCAGCTCCCGGGTGCGGGGAACCCCGGGACTAGCGGGTAGGGGGGAGCAGTACTTC
CASSSRVRGTPGLAGRGEQYF
>NA|TRBJ2-7|TRBD2|TRBV19
TGTGCCAGTAGTATAGACGGGACTAGCGGGAGACCCTACGAGCAGTACTTC
CASSIDGTSGRPYEQYF
>NA|TRBJ2-1|TRBD2|TRBV9
TGTGCCAGCAGCGCTCCGGGACTAGCGGGGGAGAGCTCCTACAATGAGCAGTTCTTC
CASSAPGLAGESSYNEQFF
>NA|TRBJ1-1|NA|TRBV5-4
TGTGCCAGCAGCTTGGATGCGAACACTGAAGCTTTCTTT
CASSLDANTEAFF
>NA|TRBJ2-2|TRBD2|TRBV5-4
TGTGCCAGCAGAGCCCCTTTGCGGGGGGGCCACGGGGAGCTGTTTTTT
CASRAPLRGGHGELFF
>NA|TRBJ1-4|NA|TRBV4-1
TGCGCCAGCAGCTGGCAAGACGTCGGGGGTGAAAAACTGTTTTTT
CASSWQDVGGEKLFF
>NA|TRBJ2-7|TRBD1|TRBV15
TGTGCCACCTCGACAGGGGGCATGTACGAGCAGTACTTC
CATSTGGMYEQYF
>NA|TRBJ2-4|NA|TRBV6-6
TGTGCCAGCAGTTATTCGACACCCGAGCTGGCGGGCATTCAGTACTTC
CASSYSTPELAGIQYF
>NA|TRBJ2-4|NA|TRBV4-3
TGCGCCAGCAGCCAAGACTCAGCGGTAGGGGAAAAAAACATTCAGTACTTC
CASSQDSAVGEKNIQYF
>NA|TRBJ1-1|NA|TRBV28
TGTGCCAGCAGTTCCTGGGTAGAGGGGCGCACTGAAGCTTTCTTT
CASSSWVEGRTEAFF
>NA|TRBJ2-1|NA|TRBV29-1
TGCAGCTTTACCAGCGCGGACAGTGGTTCTAGCTCCTACAATGAGCAGTTCTTC
CSFTSADSGSSSYNEQFF
>once|TRBJ1-1|NA|TRBV18
TGTGCCAGCTCTCTACCAGGGGTTTATACTGAAGCTTTCTTT
CASSLPGVYTEAFF
>few|TRBJ1-5|NA|TRBV7-9
TGTGCCAGCAGCTTAGGCAATCAGCCCCAGCATTTT
CASSLGNQPQHF
>NA|TRBJ2-7|NA|TRBV11-3
TGTGCCAGCAGCTACGGATTTGGAAAAGGCTCCTACGAGCAGTACTTC
CASSYGFGKGSYEQYF
>NA|TRBJ2-7|TRBD2|TRBV25-1
TGTGCCAGCAGTGATAGGGGCGGGGGTGTCCACGAGCAGTACTTC
CASSDRGGGVHEQYF
>NA|TRBJ1-6|NA|TRBV6-6
TGTGCCAGCAGTTACGGGGAATCTAATTCACCCCTCCACTTT
CASSYGESNSPLHF
>NA|TRBJ2-1|NA|TRBV21-1
TGTGCCAGCAGCAGCGGCTCTTACAATGAGCAGTTCTTC
CASSSGSYNEQFF
>NA|TRBJ2-5|NA|TRBV6-1
TGTGCCAGCAGCCTGTACAACCAAGAGACCCAGTACTTC
CASSLYNQETQYF
>few|TRBJ2-7|NA|TRBV7-9
TGTGCCAGCAGCTTCGTAATGGGACAACAGGCGTCCTACGAGCAGTACTTC
CASSFVMGQQASYEQYF
>NA|TRBJ2-5|NA|TRBV5-1
TGCGCCAGCACCGAGATGGGGTGGGGAGAGACCCAGTACTTC
CASTEMGWGETQYF
>once|TRBJ2-7|NA|TRBV5-6
TGTGCCAGCAGCTTGTCAGGGGTAGGCGAGCAGTACTTC
CASSLSGVGEQYF
>NA|TRBJ2-7|NA|TRBV27
TGTGCCAGCAGCAGTAGGGACGGCTCCTACGAGCAGTACTTC
CASSSRDGSYEQYF
>NA|TRBJ2-1|TRBD1|TRBV6-1
TGTGCCAGCAGTAGCCCCACTCAGGGGGCTAATGAGCAGTTCTTC
CASSSPTQGANEQFF
>NA|TRBJ1-1|NA|TRBV10-1
TGCGCCAGCAGTGAGTTCGGAGGCGGGGTTCAGAACACTGAAGCTTTCTTT
CASSEFGGGVQNTEAFF
>NA|TRBJ1-3|NA|TRBV19
TGTGCCAGTAGTCAATCGTTTATCTCTGGAAACACCATATATTTT
CASSQSFISGNTIYF
>NA|TRBJ1-2|NA|TRBV5-8
TGTGCCAGCATGGGACGGTTCGGACGGTTGTATCGCTACACCTTC
CASMGRFGRLYRYTF
>once|TRBJ2-1|TRBD2|TRBV12-5
TGTGCTAGTGGTTTGTCCCTATCGACTAGCGGTGTTCGGGGGGACAATGAGCAGTTCTTC
CASGLSLSTSGVRGDNEQFF
>NA|TRBJ1-2|TRBD1|TRBV7-2
TGTGCCAGCAGCTCCGACAGGGGCTATGGCTACACCTTC
CASSSDRGYGYTF
>once|TRBJ2-7|NA|TRBV5-1
TGCGCCAGCAGCTGGATGGCTAGCGAGCCCGAGCAGTACTTC
CASSWMASEPEQYF
>few|TRBJ1-1|NA|TRBV18
TGTGCCAGCTCACCGGGTCTGAACACTGAAGCTTTCTTT
CASSPGLNTEAFF